These T cell receptor beta chains were read from a single sample in a study of T-cell reconstitution after alpha-beta-depleted transplantation in children. A single record per CDR3 protein comes from TCRdb applying MiXCR to the PCR reads. Among roughly 220,000 distinct CDR3 sequences listed, under 8.5% were seen once. The sample was PBMCs, mostly from graft donor cells, taken 360 days after TCRalphabeta/CD19-depleted stem cell transplant. Receptors were obtained from a male patient between 2 and 15 years old who had a stem cell transplant for acute myeloid leukemia, so the T cells may come from the graft donor. CDR3s include the opening cysteine and the closing phenylalanine or tryptophan. D genes are given only for firm matches. For some rows the clone size is stated as once, few or many, or as a class when expanded; others skip it.

j_call clone_size v_call d_call cdr3_nt cdr3_aa
TRBJ2-2 NA TRBV29-1 NA TGCAGCGCCCCGGTCGGTGGCGGGAACACCGGGGAGCTGTTTTTT CSAPVGGGNTGELFF
TRBJ2-1 NA TRBV6-9 TRBD2 TGTGCCAGCAGTTCAAATAGCGGGCTCTACAATGAGCAGTTCTTC CASSSNSGLYNEQFF
TRBJ2-1 NA TRBV6-2/TRBV6-3 TRBD2 TGTGCCAGCAGTTATCGGGGGGGCCGAAATGAGCAGTTCTTC CASSYRGGRNEQFF
TRBJ1-1 many TRBV12-3/TRBV12-4 NA TGTGCCAGCAGCCTTTGGCCGAACACTGAAGCTTTCTTT CASSLWPNTEAFF
TRBJ2-3 many TRBV7-9 NA TGTGCCAGCAGCTTATACGGCACGGATACGCAGTATTTT CASSLYGTDTQYF
TRBJ2-1 few TRBV5-1 NA TGCGCCAGCAGCCTAATTAGCGGTTCCTACAATGAGCAGTTCTTC CASSLISGSYNEQFF
TRBJ2-2 many TRBV25-1 NA TGTGCCAGCAGTCGGGCGAACACCGGGGAGCTGTTTTTT CASSRANTGELFF
TRBJ2-3 few TRBV7-2 NA TGTGCCAGCAGCCTTATTGAGGTCGGGGGGCTGAATACGCAGTATTTT CASSLIEVGGLNTQYF
TRBJ2-5 many TRBV24-1 NA TGTGCCACCAGTGACCTCGGACTCGCGGGAGAGACCCAGTACTTC CATSDLGLAGETQYF
TRBJ2-3 few TRBV4-3 TRBD2 TGCGCCAGCAGCCAAGATCCATTTTGGCGGGAGTCAGATACGCAGTATTTT CASSQDPFWRESDTQYF
TRBJ2-5 many TRBV3-1 NA TGTGCCAGCAGCCAACAGACGGTAATGGGGACCCAGTACTTC CASSQQTVMGTQYF
TRBJ1-3 NA TRBV20-1 NA TGCAGTGCTAGTTCGGAGACAACTGGAAACACCATATATTTT CSASSETTGNTIYF
TRBJ2-5 few TRBV2 NA TGTGCCAGCAATCGGGACCCGGGAGAGACCCAGTACTTC CASNRDPGETQYF
TRBJ2-1 few TRBV20-1 TRBD2 TGCAGTGGTTGGACGGGAGGTCTCTCCTACAATGAGCAGTTCTTC CSGWTGGLSYNEQFF
TRBJ2-3 few TRBV12-3/TRBV12-4 NA TGTGCCAGCAGCCGTACTCGGACTGGGGGCCCCACAGATACGCAGTATTTT CASSRTRTGGPTDTQYF
TRBJ2-5 few TRBV6-2/TRBV6-3 TRBD2 TGTGCCAGCAGTTACTTACCCTCCACTAGCGGGGGGGCCAGGACGTATGAGACCCAGTACTTC CASSYLPSTSGGARTYETQYF
TRBJ1-1 many TRBV12-3/TRBV12-4 NA TGTGCCAGCAGTCACCAGGGGAACACTGAAGCTTTCTTT CASSHQGNTEAFF
TRBJ2-1 many TRBV7-9 TRBD1 TGTGCCAGCAGCTTCCACAGGGGGCAATCCTACAATGAGCAGTTCTTC CASSFHRGQSYNEQFF
TRBJ2-2 few TRBV5-1 TRBD1 TGCGCCAGCAGCCCCGGTGACAGGGTCGGCACCGGGGAGCTGTTTTTT CASSPGDRVGTGELFF
TRBJ2-7 NA TRBV5-1 NA TGCGCCAGCAGCTTGGTGGGGAACTACGAGCAGTACTTC CASSLVGNYEQYF
TRBJ1-5 NA TRBV6-5 NA TGTGCCAGCAGTTTCTGGACAGATAATCAGCCCCAGCATTTT CASSFWTDNQPQHF
TRBJ2-5 many TRBV15 TRBD1 TGTGCCACCAGCAGTAGGACAGGGGGCCCAGAGACCCAGTACTTC CATSSRTGGPETQYF
TRBJ1-2 few TRBV5-1 TRBD1 TGCGCCAGCAGCCCGGGACAGGGGCCTTTTAACTATGGCTACACCTTC CASSPGQGPFNYGYTF
TRBJ2-3 few TRBV18 NA TGTGCCAGCTCACCCGGGACGACAGATACGCAGTATTTT CASSPGTTDTQYF
TRBJ1-1 NA TRBV2 NA TGTGCCAGCAGTCTTGGACGGCAGAACACTGAAGCTTTCTTT CASSLGRQNTEAFF
TRBJ2-1 few TRBV6-1 NA TGTGCCAGCACCGAACGGACATACGACAATGAGCAGTTCTTC CASTERTYDNEQFF